This T cell receptor beta chain came from a study of blood T cell repertoires in COVID-19 (TCRdb year 2020). Background for the entire study: Samples from collaborators originated in the United States, Italy and Spain and spanned both the acute and convalescent phases of COVID-19. Deeply sampled blood TCRbeta repertoires from subjects exposed to, actively infected with, or recovered from COVID-19 were included in the dataset. The material from the prospective study consisted of cDNA or gDNA derived from T cells, B-cell-depleted T cells, or PBMCs. The sample metadata nearly always contained a de-identified subject ID, COVID-19 status, age in years and sex. The samples were drawn from two sources: the first 160 participants of the ongoing ImmuneRACE study, and 1,000 to 1,500 subjects contributed by 6 global collaborators. HLA class I and class II types, where available, came from metadata supplied by the sample provider rather than from assay-based typing. The repertoires were released in a freely available public database intended as a resource for research on the immune response to SARS-CoV-2. Points the paper makes about the study in general: The amount of clinical and demographic metadata varied by source and participant and was provided uncurated.

The immunoSEQ Assay, a bias-controlled multiplex PCR, was used to amplify TCRbeta CDR3 regions from genomic DNA. On the study's bioinformatics: The number of nucleated cells in each sample was estimated from the amplification of reference gene primers within the assay. To quantify the absolute abundance of each unique TCRbeta CDR3 rearrangement, sequence reads were collapsed and filtered. For each sample, productive Simpson clonality was calculated as the square root of Simpson's diversity index over productive rearrangements. In its TCRdb copy, this immuneACCESS table keeps in-frame sequences only and misses some clones. Where compared with another copy, unresolved V genes explain less than half of these, and the others have no known cause. That table is the source of V, J and clone size, and D and trimming were worked out from the DNA. Present in this sample are a few hundred thousand clones, about 89% of which were seen just once. The ten largest clones take up about 9.8% of the sample.

Details on this clone: The antigen it binds to is not known. No base quality values were provided; no much bigger clone lies one nucleotide off.

Samples from volunteer blood donors who had recovered from COVID-19 were contributed by a second Seattle source. The collaborating institutions used their own protocols to collect whole blood in K2EDTA tubes. For TCRbeta analysis, collaborators shipped samples as frozen whole blood, isolated PBMCs, or DNA extracted from either of those sample types. The CDR3 numbers 16 residues from cysteine through phenylalanine. Of all the DNA, just the CDR3 is kept, 48 bases in frame from base 1. A distance of 16 bases separates the germline ends of V and J, which lose 5 bases and 0 bases respectively. Taken from the germline V gene (reference sequence), the CDR1 and CDR2 loops are LGHDT and YNNKEL.

This clonotype was obtained from a man aged 35-49 years who had recovered from COVID-19. The rearrangement combines TRBV3-1 (or the pseudogene TRBV3-2) with TRBJ1-2, with the D gene uncertain. Sequencing was done on a sample of peripheral blood. The CDR3 here reads CASSINGVQANYGYTF. The DNA is TGTGCCAGCAGCATAAACGGGGTTCAGGCTAACTATGGCTACACCTTC.